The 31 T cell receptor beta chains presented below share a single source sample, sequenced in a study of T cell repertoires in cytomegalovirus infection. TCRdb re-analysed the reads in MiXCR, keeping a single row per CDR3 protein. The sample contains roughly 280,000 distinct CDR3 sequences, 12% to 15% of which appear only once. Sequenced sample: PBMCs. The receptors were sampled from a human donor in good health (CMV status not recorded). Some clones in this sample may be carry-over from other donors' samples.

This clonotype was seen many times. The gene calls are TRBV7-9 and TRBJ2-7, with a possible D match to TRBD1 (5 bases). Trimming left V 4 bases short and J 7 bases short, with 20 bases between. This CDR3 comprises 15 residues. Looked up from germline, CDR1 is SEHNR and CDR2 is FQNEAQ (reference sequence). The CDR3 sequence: CASSSPTDPIGEQYF. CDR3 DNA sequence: TGTGCCAGCAGCTCCCCGACAGATCCTATCGGGGAGCAGTACTTC.

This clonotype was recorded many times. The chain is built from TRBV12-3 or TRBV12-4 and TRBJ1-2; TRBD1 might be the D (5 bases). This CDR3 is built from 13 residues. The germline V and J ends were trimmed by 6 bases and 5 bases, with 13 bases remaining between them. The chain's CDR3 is CASSLSGAYGYTF. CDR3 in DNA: TGTGCCAGCAGCCTGAGCGGGGCTTATGGCTACACCTTC.

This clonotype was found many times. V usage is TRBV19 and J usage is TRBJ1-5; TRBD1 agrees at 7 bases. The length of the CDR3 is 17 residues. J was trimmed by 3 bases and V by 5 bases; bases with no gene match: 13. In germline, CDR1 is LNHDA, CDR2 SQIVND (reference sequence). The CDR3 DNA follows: TGTGCCAGTAGTCTTAACTTGGGACAGCCCTTCAATCAGCCCCAGCATTTT. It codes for CASSLNLGQPFNQPQHF.

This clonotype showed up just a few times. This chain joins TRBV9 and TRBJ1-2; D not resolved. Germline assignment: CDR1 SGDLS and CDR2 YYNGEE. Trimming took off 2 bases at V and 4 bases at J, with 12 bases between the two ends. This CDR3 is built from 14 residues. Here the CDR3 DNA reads TGTGCCAGCAGCGTGGAGGCCCTCACCTATGGCTACACCTTC. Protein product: CASSVEALTYGYTF.

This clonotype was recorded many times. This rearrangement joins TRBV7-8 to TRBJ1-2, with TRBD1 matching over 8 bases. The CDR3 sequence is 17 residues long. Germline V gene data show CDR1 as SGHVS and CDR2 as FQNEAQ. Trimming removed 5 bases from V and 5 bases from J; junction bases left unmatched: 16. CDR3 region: CASSPGRTGKNSYGYTF. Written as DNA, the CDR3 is TGTGCCAGCAGCCCCGGCCGGACAGGGAAAAATTCTTATGGCTACACCTTC. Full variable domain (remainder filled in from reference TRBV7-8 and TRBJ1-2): GAGVSQSPRYKVAKRGQDVALRCDPISGHVSLFWYQQALGQGPEFLTYFQNEAQLDKSGLPSDRFFAERPEGSVSTLKIQRTQQEDSAVYLCASSPGRTGKNSYGYTFGSGTRLTVV.

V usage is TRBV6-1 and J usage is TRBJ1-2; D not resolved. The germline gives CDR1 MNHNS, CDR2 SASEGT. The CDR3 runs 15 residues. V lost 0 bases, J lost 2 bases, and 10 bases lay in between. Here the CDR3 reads CASSEAIGGNYGYTF. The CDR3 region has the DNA TGTGCCAGCAGTGAAGCTATAGGAGGGAACTATGGCTACACCTTC.

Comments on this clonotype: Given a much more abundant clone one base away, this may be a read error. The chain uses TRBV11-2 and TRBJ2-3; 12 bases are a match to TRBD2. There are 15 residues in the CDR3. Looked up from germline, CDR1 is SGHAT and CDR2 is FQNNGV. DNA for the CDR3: TGTACCAGCAGCTCTAGCGGGGGGGCCACAGATACGCAGTATTTT. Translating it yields CTSSSSGGATDTQYF.

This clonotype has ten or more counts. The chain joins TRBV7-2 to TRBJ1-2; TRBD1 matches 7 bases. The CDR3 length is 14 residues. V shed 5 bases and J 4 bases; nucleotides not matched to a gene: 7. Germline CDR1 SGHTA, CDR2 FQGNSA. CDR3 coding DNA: TGTGCCAGCAGCCGGAGGGGGCTCCCCTATGGCTACACCTTC. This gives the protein CASSRRGLPYGYTF. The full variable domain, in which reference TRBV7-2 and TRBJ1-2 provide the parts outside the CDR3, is GAGVSQSPSNKVTEKGKDVELRCDPISGHTALYWYRQSLGQGLEFLIYFQGNSAPDKSGLPSDRFSAERTGGSVSTLTIQRTQQEDSAVYLCASSRRGLPYGYTFGSGTRLTVV.

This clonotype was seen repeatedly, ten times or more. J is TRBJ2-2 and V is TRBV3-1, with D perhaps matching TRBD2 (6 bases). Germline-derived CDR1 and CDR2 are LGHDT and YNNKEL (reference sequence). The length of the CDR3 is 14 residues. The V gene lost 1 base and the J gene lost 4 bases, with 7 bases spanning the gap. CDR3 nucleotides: TGTGCCAGCAGCCAAGTCGGGAGCACCGGGGAGCTGTTTTTT. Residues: CASSQVGSTGELFF.

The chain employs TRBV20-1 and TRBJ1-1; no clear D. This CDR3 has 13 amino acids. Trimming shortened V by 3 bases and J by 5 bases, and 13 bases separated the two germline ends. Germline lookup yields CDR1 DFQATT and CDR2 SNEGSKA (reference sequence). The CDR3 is CSASEDPITEAFF. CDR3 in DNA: TGCAGTGCTAGTGAGGATCCGATAACTGAAGCTTTCTTT.

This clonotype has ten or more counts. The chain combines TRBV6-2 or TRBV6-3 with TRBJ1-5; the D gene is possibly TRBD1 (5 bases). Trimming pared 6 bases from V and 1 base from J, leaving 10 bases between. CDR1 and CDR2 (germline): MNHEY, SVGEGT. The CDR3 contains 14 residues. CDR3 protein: CASRTEISNQPQHF. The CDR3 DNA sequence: TGTGCCAGCAGGACAGAGATCAGCAATCAGCCCCAGCATTTT.

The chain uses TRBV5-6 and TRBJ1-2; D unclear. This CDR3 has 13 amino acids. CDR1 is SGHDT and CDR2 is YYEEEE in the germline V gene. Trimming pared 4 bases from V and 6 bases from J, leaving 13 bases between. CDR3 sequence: CASSIGSLDGYTF. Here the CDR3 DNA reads TGTGCCAGCAGCATCGGGAGCTTGGATGGCTACACCTTC.

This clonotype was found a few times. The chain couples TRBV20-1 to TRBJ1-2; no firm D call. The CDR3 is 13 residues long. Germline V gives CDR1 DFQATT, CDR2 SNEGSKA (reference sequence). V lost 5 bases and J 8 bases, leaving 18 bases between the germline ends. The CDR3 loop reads CSARLDTRWGYTF. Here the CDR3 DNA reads TGCAGTGCTCGACTAGACACCCGGTGGGGCTACACCTTC.

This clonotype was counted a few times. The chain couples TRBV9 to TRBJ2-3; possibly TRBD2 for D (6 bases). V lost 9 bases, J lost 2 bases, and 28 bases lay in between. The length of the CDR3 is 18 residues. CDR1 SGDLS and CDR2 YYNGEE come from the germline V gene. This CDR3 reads CANKSGQSTWSDTDTQYF. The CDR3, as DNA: TGTGCCAACAAAAGCGGGCAGTCCACTTGGAGTGACACAGATACGCAGTATTTT.

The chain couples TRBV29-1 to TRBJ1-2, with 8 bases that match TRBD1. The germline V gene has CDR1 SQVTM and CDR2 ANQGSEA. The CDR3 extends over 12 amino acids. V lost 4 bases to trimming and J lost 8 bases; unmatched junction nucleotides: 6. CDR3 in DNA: TGCAGCGTTGGGACAGGGCCATCAGGCTACACCTTC. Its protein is CSVGTGPSGYTF. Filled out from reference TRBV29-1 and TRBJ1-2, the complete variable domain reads SAVISQKPSRDICQRGTSLTIQCQVDSQVTMMFWYRQQPGQSLTLIATANQGSEATYESGFVIDKFPISRPNLTFSTLTVSNMSPEDSSIYLCSVGTGPSGYTFGSGTRLTVV.

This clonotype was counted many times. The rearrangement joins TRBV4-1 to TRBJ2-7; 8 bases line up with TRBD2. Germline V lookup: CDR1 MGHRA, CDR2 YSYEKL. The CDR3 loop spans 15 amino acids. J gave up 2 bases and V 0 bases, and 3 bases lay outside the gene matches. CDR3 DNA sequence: TGCGCCAGCAGCCAAGAACTAGCGGAAGCCTACGAGCAGTACTTC. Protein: CASSQELAEAYEQYF.

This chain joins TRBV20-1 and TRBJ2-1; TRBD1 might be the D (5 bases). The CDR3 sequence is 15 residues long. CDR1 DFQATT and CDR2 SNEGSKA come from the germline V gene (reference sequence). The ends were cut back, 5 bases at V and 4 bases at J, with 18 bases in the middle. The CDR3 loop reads CSALSPGRAYNEQFF. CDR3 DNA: TGCAGTGCTCTGTCCCCTGGCAGGGCGTACAATGAGCAGTTCTTC.

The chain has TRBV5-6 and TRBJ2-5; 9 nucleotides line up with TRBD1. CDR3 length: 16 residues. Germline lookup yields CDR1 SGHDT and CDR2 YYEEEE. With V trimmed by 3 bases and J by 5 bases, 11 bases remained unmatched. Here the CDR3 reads CASSYRDRALGETQYF. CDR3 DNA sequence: TGTGCCAGCAGCTACCGGGACAGGGCCCTCGGGGAGACCCAGTACTTC. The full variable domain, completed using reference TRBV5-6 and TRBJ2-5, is DAGVTQSPTHLIKTRGQQVTLRCSPKSGHDTVSWYQQALGQGPQFIFQYYEEEERQRGNFPDRFSGHQFPNYSSELNVNALLLGDSALYLCASSYRDRALGETQYFGPGTRLLVL.

The CDR3 protein is CASSPTGTGHETQYF. CDR3 nucleotides: TGTGCCAGCAGCCCGACCGGGACAGGGCACGAGACCCAGTACTTC. V gene TRBV7-9 combines with J gene TRBJ2-5; 9 bases match TRBD1. Germline loops: CDR1 SEHNR, CDR2 FQNEAQ (reference sequence). V lost 5 bases to trimming and J lost 5 bases; unmatched junction nucleotides: 9. The CDR3 sequence is 15 residues long.

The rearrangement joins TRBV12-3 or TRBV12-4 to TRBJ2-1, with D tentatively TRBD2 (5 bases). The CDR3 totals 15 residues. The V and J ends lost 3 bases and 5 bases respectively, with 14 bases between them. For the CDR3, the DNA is TGTGCCAGCAGTTTGGTTTCGACTACCCACAATGAGCAGTTCTTC. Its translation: CASSLVSTTHNEQFF.

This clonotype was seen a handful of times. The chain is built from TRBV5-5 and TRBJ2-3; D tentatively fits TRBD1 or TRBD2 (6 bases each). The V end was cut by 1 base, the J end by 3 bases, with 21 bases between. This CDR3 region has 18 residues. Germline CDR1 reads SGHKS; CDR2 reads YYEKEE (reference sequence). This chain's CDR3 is CASSLRVPVRGGTDTQYF. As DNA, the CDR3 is TGTGCCAGCAGCTTGAGGGTCCCAGTGCGAGGGGGGACAGATACGCAGTATTTT.

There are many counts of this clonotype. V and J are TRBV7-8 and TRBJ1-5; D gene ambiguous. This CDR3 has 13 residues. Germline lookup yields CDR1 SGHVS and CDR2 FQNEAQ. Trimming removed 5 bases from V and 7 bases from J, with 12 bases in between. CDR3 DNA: TGTGCCAGCAGCCCCGACCGGGGACAGCCCCAGCATTTT. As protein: CASSPDRGQPQHF.

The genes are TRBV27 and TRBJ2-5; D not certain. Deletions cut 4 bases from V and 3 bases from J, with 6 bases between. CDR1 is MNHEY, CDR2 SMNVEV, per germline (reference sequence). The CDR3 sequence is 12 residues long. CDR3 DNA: TGTGCCAGCAGTTCTAGTAAAGAGACCCAGTACTTC. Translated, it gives CASSSSKETQYF.

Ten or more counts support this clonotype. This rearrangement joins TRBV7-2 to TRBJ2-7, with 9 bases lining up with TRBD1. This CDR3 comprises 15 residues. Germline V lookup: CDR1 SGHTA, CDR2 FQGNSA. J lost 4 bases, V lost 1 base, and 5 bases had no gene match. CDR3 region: CASSLDRDRAYEQYF. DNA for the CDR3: TGTGCCAGCAGCTTAGATCGGGACAGGGCTTACGAGCAGTACTTC.

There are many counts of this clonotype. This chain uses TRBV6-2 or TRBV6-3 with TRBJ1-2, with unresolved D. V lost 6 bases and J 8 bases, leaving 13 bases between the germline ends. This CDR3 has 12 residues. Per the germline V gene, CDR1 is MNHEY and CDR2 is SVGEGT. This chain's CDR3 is CASRPGHGGYTF. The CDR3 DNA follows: TGTGCCAGCAGGCCCGGGCATGGGGGCTACACCTTC.

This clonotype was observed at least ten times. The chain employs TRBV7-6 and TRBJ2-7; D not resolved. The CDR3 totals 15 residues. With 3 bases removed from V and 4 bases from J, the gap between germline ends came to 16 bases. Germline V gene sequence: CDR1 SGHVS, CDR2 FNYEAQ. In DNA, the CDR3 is TGTGCCAGCAGCTTTACAGACACCGCCGGGTACGAGCAGTACTTC. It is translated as CASSFTDTAGYEQYF.

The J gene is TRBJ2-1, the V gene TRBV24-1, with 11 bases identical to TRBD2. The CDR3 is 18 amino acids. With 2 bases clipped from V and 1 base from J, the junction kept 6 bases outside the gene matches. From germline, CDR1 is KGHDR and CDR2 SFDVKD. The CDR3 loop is CATSDSRGTSGSYNEQFF. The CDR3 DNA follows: TGTGCCACCAGTGATTCCCGAGGGACTAGCGGATCCTACAATGAGCAGTTCTTC.

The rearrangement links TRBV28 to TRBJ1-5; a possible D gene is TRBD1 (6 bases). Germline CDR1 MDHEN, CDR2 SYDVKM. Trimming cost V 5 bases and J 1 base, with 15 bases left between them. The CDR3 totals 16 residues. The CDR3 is CASSKGGRLSNQPQHF. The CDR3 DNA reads TGTGCCAGCAGTAAGGGGGGGCGGTTAAGCAATCAGCCCCAGCATTTT.

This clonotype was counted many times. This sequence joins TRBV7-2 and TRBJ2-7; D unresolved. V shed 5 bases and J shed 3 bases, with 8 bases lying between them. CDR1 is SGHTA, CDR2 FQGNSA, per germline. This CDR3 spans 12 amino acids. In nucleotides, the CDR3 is TGTGCCAGCAGCCTCAAGCGCTACGAGCAGTACTTC. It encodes CASSLKRYEQYF.

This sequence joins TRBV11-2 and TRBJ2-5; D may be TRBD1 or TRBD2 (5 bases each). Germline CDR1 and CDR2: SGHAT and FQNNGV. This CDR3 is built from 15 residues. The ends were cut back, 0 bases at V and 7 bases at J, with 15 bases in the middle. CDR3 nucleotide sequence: TGTGCCAGCAGCTTAGAAGGGGAGTCAAGAGGGACCCAGTACTTC. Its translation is CASSLEGESRGTQYF.

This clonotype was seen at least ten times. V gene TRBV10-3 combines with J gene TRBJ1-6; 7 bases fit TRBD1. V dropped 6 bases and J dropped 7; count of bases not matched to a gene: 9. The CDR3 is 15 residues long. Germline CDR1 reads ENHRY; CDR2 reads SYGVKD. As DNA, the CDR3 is TGTGCCATCAGATCAACAGGGGAAGAAAATTCACCCCTCCACTTT. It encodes CAIRSTGEENSPLHF.